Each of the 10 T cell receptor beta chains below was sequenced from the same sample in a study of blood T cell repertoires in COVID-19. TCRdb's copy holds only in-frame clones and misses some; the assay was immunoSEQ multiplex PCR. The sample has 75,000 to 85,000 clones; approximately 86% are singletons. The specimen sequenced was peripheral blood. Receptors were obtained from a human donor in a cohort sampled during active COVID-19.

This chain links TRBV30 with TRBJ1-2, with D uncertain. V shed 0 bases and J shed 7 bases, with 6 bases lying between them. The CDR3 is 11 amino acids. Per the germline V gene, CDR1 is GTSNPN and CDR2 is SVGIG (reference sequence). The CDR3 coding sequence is TGTGCCTGGAGTGTGAGTAGTGGCTACACCTTC. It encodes CAWSVSSGYTF.

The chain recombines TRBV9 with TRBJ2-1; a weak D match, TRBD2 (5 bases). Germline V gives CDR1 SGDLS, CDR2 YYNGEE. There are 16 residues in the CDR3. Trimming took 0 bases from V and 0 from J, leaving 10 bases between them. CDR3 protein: CASSVVEVSSYNEQFF. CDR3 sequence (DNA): TGTGCCAGCAGCGTAGTGGAGGTTTCCTCCTACAATGAGCAGTTCTTC.

CDR3 protein: CAWSVRGDYSYEQYF. In DNA form, the CDR3 reads TGTGCCTGGAGTGTACGTGGGGACTACTCCTACGAGCAGTACTTC. The chain links TRBV30 to TRBJ2-7, with 7 bases identical to TRBD2. CDR3 length equals 15 residues. The germline gives CDR1 GTSNPN, CDR2 SVGIG (reference sequence). V trimming: 0 bases; J trimming: 0 bases; junction bases outside the gene matches: 5.

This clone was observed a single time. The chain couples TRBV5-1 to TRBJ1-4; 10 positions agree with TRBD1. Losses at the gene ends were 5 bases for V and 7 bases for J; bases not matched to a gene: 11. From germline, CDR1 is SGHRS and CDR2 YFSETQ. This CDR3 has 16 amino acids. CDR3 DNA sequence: TGCGCCAGCAGACCGGACAGGGGGGCGGGGAGTGAAAAACTGTTTTTT. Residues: CASRPDRGAGSEKLFF.

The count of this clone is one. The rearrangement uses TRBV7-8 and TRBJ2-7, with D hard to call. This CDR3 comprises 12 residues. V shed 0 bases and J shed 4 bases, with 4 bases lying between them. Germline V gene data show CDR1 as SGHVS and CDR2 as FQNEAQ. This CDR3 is CASSLAQYEQYF. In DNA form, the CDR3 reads TGTGCCAGCAGCTTAGCACAATACGAGCAGTACTTC. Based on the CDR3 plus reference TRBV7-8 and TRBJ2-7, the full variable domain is GAGVSQSPRYKVAKRGQDVALRCDPISGHVSLFWYQQALGQGPEFLTYFQNEAQLDKSGLPSDRFFAERPEGSVSTLKIQRTQQEDSAVYLCASSLAQYEQYFGPGTRLTVT.

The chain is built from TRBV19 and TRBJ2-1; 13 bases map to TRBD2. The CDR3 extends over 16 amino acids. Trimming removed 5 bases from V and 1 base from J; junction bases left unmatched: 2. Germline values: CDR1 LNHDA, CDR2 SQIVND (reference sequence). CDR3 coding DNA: TGTGCCAGTAGTGGACTAGCGGGGGAGTCCTACAATGAGCAGTTCTTC. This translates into CASSGLAGESYNEQFF.

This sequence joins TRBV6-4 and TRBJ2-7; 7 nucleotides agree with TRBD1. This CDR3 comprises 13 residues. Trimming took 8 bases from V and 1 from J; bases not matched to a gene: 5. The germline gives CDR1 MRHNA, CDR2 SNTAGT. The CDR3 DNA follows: TGTGCCAGCTTGCGACAGGGTTCCTACGAGCAGTACTTC. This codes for CASLRQGSYEQYF.

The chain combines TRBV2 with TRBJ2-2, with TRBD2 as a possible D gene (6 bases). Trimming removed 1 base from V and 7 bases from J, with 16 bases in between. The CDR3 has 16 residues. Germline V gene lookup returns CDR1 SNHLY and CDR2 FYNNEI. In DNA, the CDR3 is TGTGCCAGCAGTGAAGAGGTCCTCGGGAGTCACGGGGAGCTGTTTTTT. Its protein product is CASSEEVLGSHGELFF.

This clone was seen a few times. CDR3 amino acids: CASSLIAGAVPGELFF. The CDR3 DNA reads as TGCGCCAGCAGCTTGATAGCGGGGGCGGTCCCCGGGGAGCTGTTTTTT. The chain couples TRBV5-1 to TRBJ2-2, with TRBD2 identical over 9 bases. The germline CDR1 and CDR2 sequences are SGHRS and YFSETQ. V dropped 1 base and J dropped 6; count of bases not matched to a gene: 7. This CDR3 is 16 amino acids long.

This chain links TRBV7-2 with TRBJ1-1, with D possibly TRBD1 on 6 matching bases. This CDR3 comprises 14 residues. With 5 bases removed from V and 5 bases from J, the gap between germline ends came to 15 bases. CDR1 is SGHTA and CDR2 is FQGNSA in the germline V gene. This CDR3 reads CASSLQRQGTEAFF. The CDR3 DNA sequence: TGTGCCAGCAGCCTCCAGCGGCAGGGGACTGAAGCTTTCTTT. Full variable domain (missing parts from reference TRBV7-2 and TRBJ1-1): GAGVSQSPSNKVTEKGKDVELRCDPISGHTALYWYRQSLGQGLEFLIYFQGNSAPDKSGLPSDRFSAERTGGSVSTLTIQRTQQEDSAVYLCASSLQRQGTEAFFGQGTRLTVV.